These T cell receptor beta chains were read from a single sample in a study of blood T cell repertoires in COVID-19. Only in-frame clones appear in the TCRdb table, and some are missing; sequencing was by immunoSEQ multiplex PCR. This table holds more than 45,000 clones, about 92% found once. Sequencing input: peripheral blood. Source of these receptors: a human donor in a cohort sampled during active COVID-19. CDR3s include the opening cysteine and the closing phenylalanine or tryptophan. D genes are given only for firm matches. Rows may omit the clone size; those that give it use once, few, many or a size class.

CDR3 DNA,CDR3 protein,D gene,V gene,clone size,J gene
TGTGCCACCTGCGCGCCAGGACAAGAGACCCAGTACTTC,CATCAPGQETQYF,NA,TRBV28,NA,TRBJ2-5
TGTGCCAGCAGTTTAAACAGCTACTATGGCTACACCTTC,CASSLNSYYGYTF,NA,TRBV27,NA,TRBJ1-2
TGTGCCAGCACCCCGAATCCACAGGGGGCGGACACCGGGGAGCTGTTTTTT,CASTPNPQGADTGELFF,TRBD1,TRBV11-2,few,TRBJ2-2
TGTGCCAGCAGCTTGACAGGGTCGACTGAAGCTTTCTTT,CASSLTGSTEAFF,TRBD1,TRBV7-2,NA,TRBJ1-1
TGTGCCAGCAGTGAAAGCGATGAGCAGTTCTTC,CASSESDEQFF,NA,TRBV2,NA,TRBJ2-1
TGTGCCAGCAGTTACTCGGCCAGGAATTCACCCCTCCACTTT,CASSYSARNSPLHF,NA,TRBV6-6,NA,TRBJ1-6
TGTGCCAGCAGTTCGGGTCCCAGACCCAATGAGCAGTTCTTC,CASSSGPRPNEQFF,NA,TRBV28,NA,TRBJ2-1
TGCAGCGTTGAAGTCCTGCCAATGGGGAGCACTGAAGCTTTCTTT,CSVEVLPMGSTEAFF,NA,TRBV29-1,medium-sized,TRBJ1-1
TGTGCCAGCACCAGGAGGACAGGGGATTCCTACGAGCAGTACTTC,CASTRRTGDSYEQYF,NA,TRBV12-1,NA,TRBJ2-7
TGTGCCAGCAGCTTAGGGGCCCCGAGTCCCGAGCAGTACTTC,CASSLGAPSPEQYF,NA,TRBV7-2,NA,TRBJ2-7
TGCAGTGCTAGTCTCCTAGCGGGCTACAATGAGCAGTTCTTC,CSASLLAGYNEQFF,TRBD2,TRBV20-1,NA,TRBJ2-1
TGCGCCAGCAGCCGCGGACTAGCGGCGAGCTCCTACAATGAGCAGTTCTTC,CASSRGLAASSYNEQFF,TRBD2,TRBV4-1,once,TRBJ2-1
TGTGCCAGCAGCTTGGCGGCAGATACGCAGTATTTT,CASSLAADTQYF,NA,TRBV5-6,NA,TRBJ2-3
TGTGCCAGCAGCCTCCCGGCCGGGGAGCTGTTTTTT,CASSLPAGELFF,NA,TRBV25-1,once,TRBJ2-2
TGTGCCAGCAGCGGAGCGGGACTAGCGAGTAGCACAGATACGCAGTATTTT,CASSGAGLASSTDTQYF,TRBD2,TRBV9,NA,TRBJ2-3
TGTGCCAGCAGCTTCTCGACAGGGGGAACGGGAAACACCATATATTTT,CASSFSTGGTGNTIYF,TRBD1,TRBV5-5,once,TRBJ1-3
TGTGCCAGCAGCTTAGAAGAGGGCACCGGGGAGCTGTTTTTT,CASSLEEGTGELFF,NA,TRBV7-2,once,TRBJ2-2
TGCGCCAGCAGCCCGCAGCCACTAGCGGGAGGCACAGATACGCAGTATTTT,CASSPQPLAGGTDTQYF,TRBD2,TRBV5-1,once,TRBJ2-3
TGCAGCGTTGGAAGCCGAGGAGGAGAGACCCAGTACTTC,CSVGSRGGETQYF,NA,TRBV29-1,NA,TRBJ2-5
TGTGCCAGCAGCGTAGAACTAGCGGGAACCGCTGAGCAGTTCTTC,CASSVELAGTAEQFF,TRBD2,TRBV9,NA,TRBJ2-1
TGTGCCAGCAGCTTCGCCTCACAGGGGGCGCATTATGAGCAGTTCTTC,CASSFASQGAHYEQFF,TRBD1,TRBV11-3,NA,TRBJ2-1
TGCGCCAGCAGCCAAGCCCCTAGCCACCCTTCCTACAATGAGCAGTTCTTC,CASSQAPSHPSYNEQFF,NA,TRBV4-1,NA,TRBJ2-1
TGTGCCAGCAGCCACAGGATTTCTGGGGCCAACGTCCTGACTTTC,CASSHRISGANVLTF,NA,TRBV6-5,NA,TRBJ2-6
TGTGCCAGCAGTTTTCTGGGCGAGCAGTTCTTC,CASSFLGEQFF,NA,TRBV27,NA,TRBJ2-1
TGTGCCAGCAGCCCGGGATTCGGGGGGGACTATGGCTACACCTTC,CASSPGFGGDYGYTF,NA,TRBV28,NA,TRBJ1-2
TGTGCCAGCAGTATGGGACAAGTTAACTATGGCTACACCTTC,CASSMGQVNYGYTF,NA,TRBV6-5,once,TRBJ1-2
TGTGCCAGTAGTATAAGGACTAGCGGGACCTACAGCTCCTACGAGCAGTACTTC,CASSIRTSGTYSSYEQYF,TRBD2,TRBV19,NA,TRBJ2-7